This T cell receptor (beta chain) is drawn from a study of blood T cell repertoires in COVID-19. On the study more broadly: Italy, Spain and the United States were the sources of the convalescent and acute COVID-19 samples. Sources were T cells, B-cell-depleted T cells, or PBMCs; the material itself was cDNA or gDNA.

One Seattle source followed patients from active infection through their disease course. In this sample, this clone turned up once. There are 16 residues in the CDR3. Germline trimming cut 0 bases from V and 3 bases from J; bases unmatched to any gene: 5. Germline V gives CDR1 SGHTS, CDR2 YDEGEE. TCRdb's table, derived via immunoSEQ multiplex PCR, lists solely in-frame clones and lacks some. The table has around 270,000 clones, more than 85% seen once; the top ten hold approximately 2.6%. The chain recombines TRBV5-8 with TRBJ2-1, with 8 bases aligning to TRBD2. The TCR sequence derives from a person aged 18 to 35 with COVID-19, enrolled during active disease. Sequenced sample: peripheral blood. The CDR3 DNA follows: TGTGCCAGCAGCTTGGTGGGCCTAGCGGGCTACAATGAGCAGTTCTTC. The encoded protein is CASSLVGLAGYNEQFF.